Below are 14 T cell receptor beta chains sequenced from a single sample in a study of T cell responses to AZD1222 COVID-19 vaccine. TCRdb keeps only in-frame clones here, not all; method: immunoSEQ multiplex PCR. In the table there are 90,000 to 120,000 clones, about 85% of which are singletons. The specimen comprised peripheral blood, sampled 28 days after the second AZD1222 dose. The source of these receptors is an adult who received the AZD1222 COVID-19 vaccine.

The chain combines TRBV9 with TRBJ2-3, with 8 bases fitting TRBD1. Germline loops: CDR1 SGDLS, CDR2 YYNGEE. V dropped 2 bases and J dropped 3; count of bases not matched to a gene: 2. The CDR3 totals 14 residues. The CDR3 reads CASSVGQGTDTQYF. The CDR3 nucleotides read TGTGCCAGCAGCGTTGGACAGGGAACAGATACGCAGTATTTT.

This chain links TRBV15 with TRBJ2-2; 10 nucleotides match TRBD1. In germline, CDR1 is LNHNV, CDR2 YYDKDF (reference sequence). The CDR3 is 14 amino acids. The junction had 3 bases not matched to a gene; V was cut back by 5 bases and J by 6 bases. CDR3 protein: CATSRDRGAGELFF. The DNA for the CDR3 is TGTGCCACCAGCCGGGACAGGGGAGCCGGGGAGCTGTTTTTT. Supplemented by reference TRBV15 and TRBJ2-2, the full variable domain reads DAMVIQNPRYQVTQFGKPVTLSCSQTLNHNVMYWYQQKSSQAPKLLFHYYDKDFNNEADTPDNFQSRRPNTSFCFLDIRSPGLGDTAMYLCATSRDRGAGELFFGEGSRLTVL.

This chain connects TRBV9 to TRBJ1-1; D call uncertain. Between the trimmed V and J ends, which lost 7 bases and 6 bases, there was a span of 16 bases. Germline CDR1 is SGDLS and CDR2 is YYNGEE. The CDR3 runs 13 residues. The CDR3 coding sequence is TGTGCCAGCCAAAAGGTGGAGAGGCCTGAAGCTTTCTTT. Protein product: CASQKVERPEAFF.

The V call is TRBV3-1 (or the pseudogene TRBV3-2), the J call TRBJ1-1; D is undetermined. V shed 5 bases and J shed 0 bases, with 4 bases lying between them. Germline V lookup: CDR1 LGHDT, CDR2 YNNKEL (reference sequence). The CDR3 extends over 12 amino acids. Here the CDR3 reads CASSRVNTEAFF. The CDR3 region has the DNA TGTGCCAGCAGCAGAGTGAACACTGAAGCTTTCTTT.

This chain uses TRBV5-1 with TRBJ2-4, with 10 positions matching TRBD1. CDR3 length equals 16 residues. Trimming removed 4 bases from V and 6 bases from J; junction bases left unmatched: 10. Per the germline V gene, CDR1 is SGHRS and CDR2 is YFSETQ. This CDR3 is CASSPEGTGVINIQYF. The CDR3 DNA follows: TGCGCCAGCAGCCCGGAAGGGACAGGGGTTATAAACATTCAGTACTTC.

V is TRBV27 and J is TRBJ2-1; a weak D match, TRBD2 (5 bases). V lost 2 bases to trimming and J lost 10 bases, with 12 bases between them. The CDR3 is 13 amino acids. CDR1 and CDR2 from the germline V gene are MNHEY and SMNVEV (reference sequence). The chain's CDR3 is CASSLSPEGEQFF. In DNA, the CDR3 is TGTGCCAGCAGTTTAAGTCCCGAGGGAGAGCAGTTCTTC.

This chain connects TRBV7-9 to TRBJ1-2, with 11 bases fitting TRBD1. The length of the CDR3 is 17 residues. Per germline, CDR1 SEHNR and CDR2 FQNEAQ (reference sequence). The ends lost 3 bases at V and 8 bases at J; junction bases unmatched: 14. The CDR3 reads CASSFSGQGARTRGYTF. For the CDR3, the DNA is TGTGCCAGCAGCTTTTCAGGACAGGGGGCCCGGACGAGGGGCTACACCTTC.

The chain is built from TRBV4-3 and TRBJ2-4, with unresolved D. Germline CDR1 and CDR2: LGHNA and YSLEER. The germline V and J ends were trimmed by 0 bases and 3 bases, with 6 bases remaining between them. The CDR3 runs 14 residues. The DNA of the CDR3 is TGCGCCAGCAGCCAAGAGCTTGGCAAAAACATTCAGTACTTC. This translates into CASSQELGKNIQYF.

V gene TRBV5-1 combines with J gene TRBJ1-4, with a possible D match to TRBD1 (6 bases). The CDR3 totals 15 residues. V lost 0 bases to trimming and J lost 15 bases, with 21 bases between them. Per germline, CDR1 SGHRS and CDR2 YFSETQ. CDR3 sequence (DNA): TGCGCCAGCAGCTTGGCTCCCGGTGTAGGGGGGAGCTTGTTTTTT. Amino acid sequence: CASSLAPGVGGSLFF.

The V and J genes are TRBV5-1 and TRBJ2-2; TRBD1 matches at 8 bases. The CDR3 covers 13 residues. V trimming: 5 bases; J trimming: 6 bases; junction bases outside the gene matches: 3. Germline V gives CDR1 SGHRS, CDR2 YFSETQ. The CDR3 spells CASRRQGSGELFF. As DNA, the CDR3 is TGCGCCAGCAGGCGACAGGGGTCCGGGGAGCTGTTTTTT. Based on the CDR3 plus reference TRBV5-1 and TRBJ2-2, the full variable domain is KAGVTQTPRYLIKTRGQQVTLSCSPISGHRSVSWYQQTPGQGLQFLFEYFSETQRNKGNFPGRFSGRQFSNSRSEMNVSTLELGDSALYLCASRRQGSGELFFGEGSRLTVL.

The chain carries TRBV9 and TRBJ2-7, with 10 bases fitting TRBD2. V trimming: 3 bases; J trimming: 6 bases; junction bases outside the gene matches: 9. Germline V gene data show CDR1 as SGDLS and CDR2 as YYNGEE. The CDR3 spans 15 residues. The CDR3 here is CASSALASGGVEQYF. In nucleotides, the CDR3 is TGTGCCAGCAGCGCCCTCGCCAGCGGGGGGGTCGAGCAGTACTTC.

The J gene is TRBJ1-2, the V gene TRBV9; D is perhaps TRBD1 (5 bases). CDR1 and CDR2 from the germline V gene are SGDLS and YYNGEE. This CDR3 has 15 amino acids. Trimming left V 3 bases short and J 1 base short, with 13 bases between. Written as DNA, the CDR3 is TGTGCCAGCAGCGCCGGGGGACTCAGTAACTATGGCTACACCTTC. This codes for CASSAGGLSNYGYTF.

V is TRBV28 and J is TRBJ1-2; possibly TRBD1 for D (5 bases). The CDR3 contains 14 residues. With 5 bases removed from V and 5 bases from J, the gap between germline ends came to 15 bases. Germline lookup yields CDR1 MDHEN and CDR2 SYDVKM. The CDR3 spells CASSPPGGGYGYTF. The CDR3 DNA is TGTGCCAGCAGTCCCCCCGGGGGAGGGTATGGCTACACCTTC.

The chain links TRBV28 to TRBJ1-2; D possibly corresponds to TRBD1 (6 bases). This CDR3 is built from 14 residues. V shed 0 bases and J shed 7 bases, with 12 bases lying between them. Germline CDR1 reads MDHEN; CDR2 reads SYDVKM. Here the CDR3 DNA reads TGTGCCAGCAGTTTATGGTCACAGGGTGGTGGCTACACCTTC. Translation: CASSLWSQGGGYTF.